Shown below are 28 T cell receptor beta chains from a single sample sequenced in a study of identical twins. TCRdb re-called the 5' RACE reads with MiXCR, one entry per CDR3 protein. The sample contains 1,800,000 or so distinct CDR3 sequences, roughly a third of which appear only once. The sequencing sample was made of cord blood. The source of these receptors is a newborn girl in good health.

In its sample, this clonotype was seen once. The chain combines TRBV27 with TRBJ2-4, with 10 bases fitting TRBD2. The CDR3 totals 13 residues. The ends lost 6 bases at V and 5 bases at J; junction bases unmatched: 1. Germline values: CDR1 MNHEY, CDR2 SMNVEV (reference sequence). The DNA of the CDR3 is TGTGCCAGCAGGGGGACTAGCGAAAACATTCAGTACTTC. Translating gives CASRGTSENIQYF.

V is TRBV7-9 and J is TRBJ1-5, with no clear D. Germline values: CDR1 SEHNR, CDR2 FQNEAQ (reference sequence). The CDR3 totals 16 residues. The V gene lost 1 base and the J gene lost 2 bases, with 12 bases spanning the gap. CDR3 in DNA: TGTGCCAGCAGCTTAGTTTCCGGGAGGGGCAATCAGCCCCAGCATTTT. It yields the protein CASSLVSGRGNQPQHF.

A remark on this clonotype: This could be a read error, since a much larger clone is one nucleotide away. The rearrangement links TRBV27 to TRBJ2-5; D unresolved. The CDR3 runs 14 residues. Between the trimmed V and J ends, which lost 1 base and 11 bases, there was a span of 17 bases. The germline gives CDR1 MNHEY, CDR2 SMNVEV (reference sequence). CDR3 in amino acids: CASSLYSGYNEQYF. In DNA, the CDR3 is TGTGCCAGCAGTTTATATTCCGGGTACAATGAGCAGTACTTC.

This clonotype came up a few times. J is TRBJ1-4 and V is TRBV5-1; 9 nucleotides align to TRBD1. Per germline, CDR1 SGHRS and CDR2 YFSETQ. The V and J ends lost 1 base and 1 base, in that order; junction bases with no gene match: 5. The CDR3 extends over 17 amino acids. In DNA form, the CDR3 reads TGCGCCAGCAGCTTGACGGGACAGGGAAGAACTAATGAAAAACTGTTTTTT. Translated, it gives CASSLTGQGRTNEKLFF. The whole variable domain, filled in from reference TRBV5-1 and TRBJ1-4, reads KAGVTQTPRYLIKTRGQQVTLSCSPISGHRSVSWYQQTPGQGLQFLFEYFSETQRNKGNFPGRFSGRQFSNSRSEMNVSTLELGDSALYLCASSLTGQGRTNEKLFFGSGTQLSVL.

This sequence joins TRBV7-7 and TRBJ2-5; TRBD1 agrees at 8 bases. The germline CDR1 and CDR2 sequences are SSHAT and FNYEAQ (reference sequence). The CDR3 length is 15 residues. V trimming: 2 bases; J trimming: 2 bases; junction bases outside the gene matches: 4. The CDR3 nucleotides read TGTGCCAGCAGCTTAAGGACAGGGCGGCAAGAGACCCAGTACTTC. Encoded protein: CASSLRTGRQETQYF.

This chain connects TRBV3-1 to TRBJ1-1; D is possibly TRBD1 (6 bases). The germline V gene encodes CDR1 LGHDT and CDR2 YNNKEL (reference sequence). V was trimmed by 2 bases and J by 1 base, leaving 14 bases between them. The CDR3 covers 16 residues. The chain's CDR3 is CASSQYIRGANTEAFF. CDR3 coding DNA: TGTGCCAGCAGCCAATATATTCGGGGGGCGAACACTGAAGCTTTCTTT.

V usage is TRBV6-6 and J usage is TRBJ1-1, with TRBD1 matching over 7 bases. The CDR3 consists of 13 residues. V shed 2 bases, J shed 6 bases, and the junction held 3 bases outside the gene matches. Germline V lookup: CDR1 MNHNY, CDR2 SVGAGI (reference sequence). The CDR3 sequence is CASSYGRGSEAFF. Here the CDR3 DNA reads TGTGCCAGCAGTTACGGCAGGGGGTCTGAAGCTTTCTTT.

This clonotype was detected a few times. CDR3 nucleotides: TGTGCCAGCAGCCAAGAATTAAGTCTGGGCACAGATACGCAGTATTTT. Protein sequence: CASSQELSLGTDTQYF. The rearrangement links TRBV14 to TRBJ2-3; D uncertain. The V end lost 0 bases, the J end lost 1 base, and 11 bases lay between the germline ends. CDR3 length: 16 amino acids. The V gene's germline CDR1 is SGHDN and CDR2 FVKESK.

Of note for this clonotype: The conserved phenylalanine or tryptophan is not found at the CDR3 terminus, so this likely reflects a read error. The chain is built from TRBV30 and TRBJ2-7; D is undetermined. In germline, CDR1 is GTSNPN, CDR2 SVGIG (reference sequence). V lost 2 bases and J 3 bases, leaving 5 bases between the germline ends. CDR3 length: 11 residues. The CDR3 spells CAWSSSYEQYS. The CDR3, as DNA: TGTGCCTGGAGTTCAAGCTACGAGCAGTACTCC.

This clonotype occurred a few times. The genes are TRBV2 and TRBJ2-1, with TRBD2 identical over 8 bases. CDR3 length: 16 residues. CDR1 and CDR2 from the germline V gene are SNHLY and FYNNEI. V shed 5 bases and J 0 bases; nucleotides not matched to a gene: 6. In DNA, the CDR3 is TGTGCCAGCAGTCGAAGCGGGGGCCTCTCCTACAATGAGCAGTTCTTC. As protein: CASSRSGGLSYNEQFF.

This clonotype was seen a handful of times. The chain employs TRBV28 and TRBJ2-4; the D is unclear. The germline V gene has CDR1 MDHEN and CDR2 SYDVKM. V was shortened by 5 bases and J by 3 bases, with 8 bases between the two germline ends. The CDR3 sequence is 13 residues long. The CDR3 sequence is CASSRAYKNIQYF. The CDR3 bases are TGTGCCAGCAGTAGGGCTTACAAAAACATTCAGTACTTC.

A few counts support this clonotype. The chain links TRBV6-5 to TRBJ1-4, with D uncertain. The germline CDR1 and CDR2 sequences are MNHEY and SVGAGI. Trimming stripped 5 bases from V and 7 bases from J, with 11 bases between. The CDR3 spans 13 residues. The CDR3 is CASSGDLGEKLFF. As DNA, the CDR3 is TGTGCCAGCAGTGGGGATCTAGGTGAAAAACTGTTTTTT.

This rearrangement joins TRBV25-1 to TRBJ1-6; no firm D call. The CDR3 consists of 17 residues. The germline gives CDR1 MGHDK, CDR2 SYGVNS. V gave up 2 bases and J gave up 6 bases, with 17 bases separating them. The chain's CDR3 is CASSENLWGQANSPLHF. The DNA for the CDR3 is TGTGCCAGCAGTGAAAATCTCTGGGGTCAGGCTAATTCACCCCTCCACTTT.

The genes are TRBV12-3 or TRBV12-4 and TRBJ2-7; 9 positions agree with TRBD1. The CDR3 covers 18 residues. Germline trimming cut 3 bases from V and 2 bases from J; bases unmatched to any gene: 14. The CDR3 spells CASSFGVLGTGHAYEQYF. The CDR3 bases are TGTGCCAGCAGTTTTGGTGTGCTCGGGACAGGGCATGCCTACGAGCAGTACTTC.

The count of this clonotype is one. The chain is built from TRBV20-1 and TRBJ2-3, with 7 bases matching TRBD2. Germline lookup yields CDR1 DFQATT and CDR2 SNEGSKA (reference sequence). Trimming at V came to 2 bases and at J to 1 base, leaving 9 bases not matched to a gene. This CDR3 spans 16 amino acids. CDR3 DNA: TGCAGTGCTAGATATTGGGGGGGTAAGGGCACAGATACGCAGTATTTT. Protein sequence: CSARYWGGKGTDTQYF.

This chain uses TRBV10-3 with TRBJ1-5, with 7 bases lining up with TRBD1. Germline V gene data show CDR1 as ENHRY and CDR2 as SYGVKD. CDR3 size: 14 residues. The junction had 3 bases not matched to a gene; V was cut back by 5 bases and J by 2 bases. The CDR3 DNA is TGTGCCATCAGTTCTACAGGGGGCAATCAGCCCCAGCATTTT. Amino acid sequence: CAISSTGGNQPQHF.

The rearrangement uses TRBV9 and TRBJ2-7, with D unresolved. CDR3 size: 14 residues. V lost 0 bases and J 2 bases, leaving 9 bases between the germline ends. CDR1 and CDR2 from the germline V gene are SGDLS and YYNGEE. The CDR3 nucleotides read TGTGCCAGCAGCGTAGGGGTCGGAACCTACGAGCAGTACTTC. Translating gives CASSVGVGTYEQYF.

This rearrangement joins TRBV10-3 to TRBJ2-6, with D unclear. Germline loops: CDR1 ENHRY, CDR2 SYGVKD. The germline V and J ends were trimmed by 6 bases and 0 bases, with 6 bases remaining between them. This CDR3 has 14 amino acids. The CDR3 DNA is TGTGCCATCAGGGACGGCTCTGGGGCCAACGTCCTGACTTTC. It specifies CAIRDGSGANVLTF.

The chain combines TRBV6-5 with TRBJ1-6, with unresolved D. CDR3 length equals 17 residues. Germline V lookup: CDR1 MNHEY, CDR2 SVGAGI. Between the trimmed V and J ends, which lost 0 bases and 7 bases, there was a span of 16 bases. The CDR3 loop reads CASSYSRALTGNSPLHF. DNA of the CDR3: TGTGCCAGCAGTTACTCTCGAGCGCTAACGGGGAATTCACCCCTCCACTTT.

Comments on this clonotype: One end of the junction does not line up with germline, which may come from a read error. The chain recombines TRBV27 with TRBJ2-5; D gene ambiguous. Germline CDR1 and CDR2: MNHEY and SMNVEV (reference sequence). The CDR3 loop spans 14 amino acids. CDR3 protein: CASSFAAREEAQYF. CDR3 DNA sequence: TGTGCCAGCAGTTTTGCGGCTAGGGAAGAGGCCCAGTACTTC.

The chain combines TRBV27 with TRBJ2-7, with D unclear. Germline CDR1 is MNHEY and CDR2 is SMNVEV (reference sequence). The V and J ends lost 5 bases and 7 bases respectively, with 15 bases between them. This CDR3 spans 13 amino acids. The DNA for the CDR3 is TGTGCCAGCAGTCACGGTGAAGGCGATGAGCAGTACTTC. It yields the protein CASSHGEGDEQYF.

V and J are TRBV5-6 and TRBJ1-1, with TRBD1 as a possible D gene (6 bases). Germline V CDR1 and CDR2: SGHDT, YYEEEE. Trimming took off 4 bases at V and 5 bases at J, with 18 bases between the two ends. This CDR3 is built from 15 residues. Written as DNA, the CDR3 is TGTGCCAGCAGCGCCCAGGGTAAGGGGGGGACTGAAGCTTTCTTT. This translates into CASSAQGKGGTEAFF.

Points on this clonotype: This may be a read error, as it is one base from a much larger clone. This chain joins TRBV5-1 and TRBJ2-7; D might be TRBD2 (6 bases). Germline CDR1 is SGHRS and CDR2 is YFSETQ. The germline V and J ends were trimmed by 0 bases and 7 bases, with 17 bases remaining between them. The CDR3 contains 15 residues. In DNA form, the CDR3 reads TGCGCCAGCAGCTTGGTTACTAGCCCATACAATGAGCAGTACTTC. Translating gives CASSLVTSPYNEQYF.

The V gene is TRBV5-1, the J gene TRBJ2-5, with D tentatively TRBD2 (6 bases). The V end lost 3 bases, the J end lost 11 bases, and 23 bases lay between the germline ends. CDR1 and CDR2 (germline): SGHRS, YFSETQ. The CDR3 loop spans 15 amino acids. The CDR3 region has the DNA TGCGCCAGCAGCTCTCTTCAGGGACTTCACAATGAGCAGTACTTC. This translates into CASSSLQGLHNEQYF.

Notes on this clonotype: One end of the junction does not line up with germline, which may come from a read error. CDR3 nucleotides: TGTGCCAGCAGTTTCCCCAGCTTAGCCAAAAACGTTCAGTACTTC. Protein product: CASSFPSLAKNVQYF. This chain links TRBV28 with TRBJ2-4; D not certain. Germline V gene lookup returns CDR1 MDHEN and CDR2 SYDVKM. This CDR3 spans 15 amino acids. The variable domain in full, completed from reference TRBV28 and TRBJ2-4, reads DVKVTQSSRYLVKRTGEKVFLECVQDMDHENMFWYRQDPGLGLRLIYFSYDVKMKEKGDIPEGYSVSREKKERFSLILESASTNQTSMYLCASSFPSLAKNVQYFGAGTRLSVL.

This clonotype came up a few times. The chain carries TRBV27 and TRBJ1-6; no clear D. The CDR3 contains 13 residues. Deletions cut 2 bases from V and 15 bases from J, with 14 bases between. Germline CDR1 and CDR2: MNHEY and SMNVEV (reference sequence). The CDR3 region has the DNA TGTGCCAGCAGTTTAGGCGCAGCCTCTCTCCTCCACTTT. It is translated as CASSLGAASLLHF.

This clonotype was seen a few times. The gene calls are TRBV4-2 and TRBJ2-7, with D hard to call. The CDR3 covers 15 residues. Between the trimmed V and J ends, which lost 3 bases and 0 bases, there was a span of 12 bases. CDR1 and CDR2 from the germline V gene are LGHNA and YNFKEQ. The CDR3 sequence is CASSQVVSSSYEQYF. CDR3 DNA: TGTGCCAGCAGCCAGGTGGTATCGAGCTCCTACGAGCAGTACTTC.

The chain has TRBV3-1 and TRBJ2-2; 9 positions match TRBD2. Germline-derived CDR1 and CDR2 are LGHDT and YNNKEL (reference sequence). The CDR3 runs to 18 residues. Trimming took 1 base from V and 2 from J; bases not matched to a gene: 8. The DNA of the CDR3 is TGTGCCAGCAGCCAAGGATCCGCGGGGGGGATTAACACCGGGGAGCTGTTTTTT. Its translation: CASSQGSAGGINTGELFF.